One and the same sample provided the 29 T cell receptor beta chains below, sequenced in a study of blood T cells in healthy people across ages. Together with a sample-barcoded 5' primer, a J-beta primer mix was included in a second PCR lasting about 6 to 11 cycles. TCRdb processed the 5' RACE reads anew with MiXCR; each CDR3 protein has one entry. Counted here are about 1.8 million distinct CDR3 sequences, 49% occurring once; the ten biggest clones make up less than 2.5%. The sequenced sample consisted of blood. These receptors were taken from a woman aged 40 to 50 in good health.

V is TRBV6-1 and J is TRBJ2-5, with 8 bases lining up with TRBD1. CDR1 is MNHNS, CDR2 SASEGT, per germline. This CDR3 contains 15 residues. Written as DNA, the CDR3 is TGTGCAAATTCTCCGGGACAGGCGTACCAAGAGACCCAGTACTTC. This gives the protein CANSPGQAYQETQYF.

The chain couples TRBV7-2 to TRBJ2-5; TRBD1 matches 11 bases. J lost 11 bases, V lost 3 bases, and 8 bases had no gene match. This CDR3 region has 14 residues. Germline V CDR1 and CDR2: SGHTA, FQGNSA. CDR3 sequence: CASSFRDRGSQQYF. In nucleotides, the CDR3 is TGTGCCAGCAGCTTCCGGGACAGGGGGAGTCAGCAGTACTTC.

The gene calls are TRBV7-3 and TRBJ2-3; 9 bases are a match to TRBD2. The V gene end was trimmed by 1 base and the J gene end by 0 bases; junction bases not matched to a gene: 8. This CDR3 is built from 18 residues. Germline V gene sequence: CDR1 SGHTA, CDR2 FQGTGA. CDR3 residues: CASSLMRGTSISTDTQYF. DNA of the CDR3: TGTGCCAGCAGCTTAATGCGCGGGACTAGCATTAGCACAGATACGCAGTATTTT.

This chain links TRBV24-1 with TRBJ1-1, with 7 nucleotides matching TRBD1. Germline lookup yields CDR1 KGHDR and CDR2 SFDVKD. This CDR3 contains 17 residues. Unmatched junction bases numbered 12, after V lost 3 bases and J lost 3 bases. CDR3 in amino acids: CATSDAQPGGEDTEAFF. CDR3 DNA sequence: TGTGCCACCAGTGATGCCCAGCCAGGGGGGGAAGACACTGAAGCTTTCTTT.

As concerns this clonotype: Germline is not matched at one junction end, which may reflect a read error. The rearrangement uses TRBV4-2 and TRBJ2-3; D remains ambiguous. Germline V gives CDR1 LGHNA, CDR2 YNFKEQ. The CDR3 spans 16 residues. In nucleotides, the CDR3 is TGTGCCAGCAGCCAAGAGGTCGGCCCAAGACCAGATATGCAGTATTTT. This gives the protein CASSQEVGPRPDMQYF.

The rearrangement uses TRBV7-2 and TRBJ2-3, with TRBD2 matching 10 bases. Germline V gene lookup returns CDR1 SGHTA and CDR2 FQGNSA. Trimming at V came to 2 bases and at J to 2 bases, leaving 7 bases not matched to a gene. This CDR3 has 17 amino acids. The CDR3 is CASSLSLAGVYTDTQYF. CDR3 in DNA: TGTGCCAGCAGCTTAAGTCTAGCGGGGGTGTACACAGATACGCAGTATTTT.

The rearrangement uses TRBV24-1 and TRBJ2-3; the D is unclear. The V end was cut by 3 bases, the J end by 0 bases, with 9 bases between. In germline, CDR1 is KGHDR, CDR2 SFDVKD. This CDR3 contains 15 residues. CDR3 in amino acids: CATSDPQSSTDTQYF. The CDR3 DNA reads TGTGCCACCAGTGATCCCCAAAGTAGCACAGATACGCAGTATTTT.

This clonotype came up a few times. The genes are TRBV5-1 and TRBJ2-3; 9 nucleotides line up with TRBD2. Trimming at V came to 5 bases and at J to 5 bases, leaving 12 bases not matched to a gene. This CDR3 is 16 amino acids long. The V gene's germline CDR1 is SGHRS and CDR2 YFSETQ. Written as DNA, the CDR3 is TGCGCCAGCAGTAGTGGATCGCGGGGGGGAAGAGATACGCAGTATTTT. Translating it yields CASSSGSRGGRDTQYF.

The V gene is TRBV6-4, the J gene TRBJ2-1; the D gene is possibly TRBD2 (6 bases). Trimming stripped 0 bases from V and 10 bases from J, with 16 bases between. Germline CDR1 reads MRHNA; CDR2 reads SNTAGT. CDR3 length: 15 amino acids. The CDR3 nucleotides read TGTGCCAGCAGTGACTCGGGACTTCCTATTGTCGAGCAGTTCTTC. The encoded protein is CASSDSGLPIVEQFF.

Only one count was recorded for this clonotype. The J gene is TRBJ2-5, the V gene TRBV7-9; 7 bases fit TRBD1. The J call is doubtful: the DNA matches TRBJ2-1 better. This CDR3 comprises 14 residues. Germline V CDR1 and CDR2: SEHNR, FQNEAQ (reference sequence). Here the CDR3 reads CASSHPGTEETQFF. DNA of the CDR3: TGTGCCAGCAGCCATCCCGGGACAGAAGAGACCCAGTTCTTC.

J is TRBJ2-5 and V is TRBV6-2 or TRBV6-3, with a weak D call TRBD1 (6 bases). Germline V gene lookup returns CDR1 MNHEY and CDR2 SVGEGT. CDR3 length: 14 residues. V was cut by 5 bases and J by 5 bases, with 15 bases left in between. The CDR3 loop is CASSHQGIGETQYF. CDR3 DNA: TGTGCCAGCAGTCATCAGGGGATAGGGGAGACCCAGTACTTC.

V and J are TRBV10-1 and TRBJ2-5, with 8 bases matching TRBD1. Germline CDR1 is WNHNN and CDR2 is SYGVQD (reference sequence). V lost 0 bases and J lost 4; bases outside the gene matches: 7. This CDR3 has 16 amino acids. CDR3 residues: CASSESSSRGRETQYF. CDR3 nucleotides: TGCGCCAGCAGTGAGTCGAGCTCCAGGGGGCGAGAGACCCAGTACTTC.

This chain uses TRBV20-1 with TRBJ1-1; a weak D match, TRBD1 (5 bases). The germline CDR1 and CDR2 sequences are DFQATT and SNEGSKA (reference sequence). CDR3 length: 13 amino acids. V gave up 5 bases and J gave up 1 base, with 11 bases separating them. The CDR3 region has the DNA TGCAGTGCTCGGGGGGACCGGAACACTGAAGCTTTCTTT. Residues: CSARGDRNTEAFF.

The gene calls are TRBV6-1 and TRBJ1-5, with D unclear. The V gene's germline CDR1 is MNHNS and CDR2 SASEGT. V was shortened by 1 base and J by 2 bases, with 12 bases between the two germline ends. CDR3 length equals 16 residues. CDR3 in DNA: TGTGCCAGCAGTGAAGGTCAAGGGATAGGCAATCAGCCCCAGCATTTT. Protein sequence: CASSEGQGIGNQPQHF.

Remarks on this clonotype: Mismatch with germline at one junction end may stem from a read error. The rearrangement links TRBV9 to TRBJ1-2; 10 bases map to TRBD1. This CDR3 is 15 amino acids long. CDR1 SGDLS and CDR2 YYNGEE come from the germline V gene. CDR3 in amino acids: CTSSPRTGTGDGYTF. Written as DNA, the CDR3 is TGTACCAGCAGCCCTCGTACCGGGACAGGGGATGGCTACACCTTC.

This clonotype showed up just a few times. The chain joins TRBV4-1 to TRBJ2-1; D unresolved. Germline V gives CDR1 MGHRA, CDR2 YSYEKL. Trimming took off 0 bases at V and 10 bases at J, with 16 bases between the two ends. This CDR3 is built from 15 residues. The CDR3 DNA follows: TGCGCCAGCAGCCAAGAGGGCCCCAGTTTGCGGGAGCAGTTCTTC. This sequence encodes CASSQEGPSLREQFF.

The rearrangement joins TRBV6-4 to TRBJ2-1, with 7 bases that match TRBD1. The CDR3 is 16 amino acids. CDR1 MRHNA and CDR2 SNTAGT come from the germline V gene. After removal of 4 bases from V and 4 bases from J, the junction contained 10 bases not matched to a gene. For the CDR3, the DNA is TGTGCCAGCAGTGTCTCAGGGGACAGATTTTACAATGAGCAGTTCTTC. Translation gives CASSVSGDRFYNEQFF.

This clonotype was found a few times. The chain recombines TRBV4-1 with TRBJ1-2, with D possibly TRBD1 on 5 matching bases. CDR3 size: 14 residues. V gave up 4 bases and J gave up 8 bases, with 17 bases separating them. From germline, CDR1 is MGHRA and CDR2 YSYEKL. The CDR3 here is CASSPGGTPVGYTF. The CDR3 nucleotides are TGCGCCAGCAGCCCTGGGGGAACGCCGGTGGGCTACACCTTC.

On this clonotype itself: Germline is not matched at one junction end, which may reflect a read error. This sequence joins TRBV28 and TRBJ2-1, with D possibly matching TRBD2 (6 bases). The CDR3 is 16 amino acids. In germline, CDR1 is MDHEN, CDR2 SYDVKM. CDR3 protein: CASSLWGGSTYNGQFF. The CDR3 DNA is TGTGCCAGCAGTTTATGGGGAGGTAGTACTTACAATGGGCAGTTCTTC.

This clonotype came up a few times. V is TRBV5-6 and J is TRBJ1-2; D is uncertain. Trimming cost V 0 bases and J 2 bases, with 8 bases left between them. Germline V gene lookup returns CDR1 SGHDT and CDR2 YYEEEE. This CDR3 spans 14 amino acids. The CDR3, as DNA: TGTGCCAGCAGCTTGGCTTGGAGGAACTATGGCTACACCTTC. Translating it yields CASSLAWRNYGYTF.

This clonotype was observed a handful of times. CDR3 in amino acids: CASSQDGGAGQQFF. The CDR3 coding sequence is TGCGCCAGCAGCCAAGATGGAGGAGCGGGCCAGCAGTTCTTC. The rearrangement links TRBV4-3 to TRBJ2-1; D may be TRBD2 (6 bases). The CDR3 runs to 14 residues. V lost 0 bases to trimming and J lost 11 bases, with 14 bases between them. CDR1 and CDR2 (germline): LGHNA, YSLEER.

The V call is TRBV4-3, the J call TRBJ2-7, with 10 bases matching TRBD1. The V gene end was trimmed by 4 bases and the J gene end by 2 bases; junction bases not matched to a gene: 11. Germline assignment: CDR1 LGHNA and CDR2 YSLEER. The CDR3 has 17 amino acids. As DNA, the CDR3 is TGCGCCAGCAGCCCCACCGAGGGACAGGGGTTCCCCTACGAGCAGTACTTC. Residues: CASSPTEGQGFPYEQYF.

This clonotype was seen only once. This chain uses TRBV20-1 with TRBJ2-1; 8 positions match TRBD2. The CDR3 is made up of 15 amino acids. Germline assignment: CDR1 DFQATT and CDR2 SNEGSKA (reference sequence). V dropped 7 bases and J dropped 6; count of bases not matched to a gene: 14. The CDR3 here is CSVTRVGLVRNEQFF. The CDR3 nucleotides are TGCAGTGTGACCCGGGTGGGACTAGTCCGCAATGAGCAGTTCTTC.

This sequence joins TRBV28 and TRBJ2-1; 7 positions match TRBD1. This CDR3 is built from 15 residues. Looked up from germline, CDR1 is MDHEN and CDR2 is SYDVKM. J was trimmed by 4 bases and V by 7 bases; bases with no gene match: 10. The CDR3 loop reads CASTHRDRHYNEQFF. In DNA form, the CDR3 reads TGTGCCAGCACCCACCGGGACAGACATTACAATGAGCAGTTCTTC.

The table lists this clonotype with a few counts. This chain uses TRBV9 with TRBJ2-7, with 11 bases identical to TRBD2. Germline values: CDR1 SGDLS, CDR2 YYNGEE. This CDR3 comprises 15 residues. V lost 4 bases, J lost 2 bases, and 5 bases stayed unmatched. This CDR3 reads CASSPYSGGAYEQYF. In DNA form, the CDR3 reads TGTGCCAGCAGCCCCTATAGCGGGGGGGCCTACGAGCAGTACTTC.

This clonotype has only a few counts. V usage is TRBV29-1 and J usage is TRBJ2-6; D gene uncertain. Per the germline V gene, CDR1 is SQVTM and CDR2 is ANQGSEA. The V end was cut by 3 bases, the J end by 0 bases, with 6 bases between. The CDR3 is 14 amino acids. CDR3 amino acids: CSVDSPSGANVLTF. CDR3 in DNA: TGCAGCGTTGATTCCCCCTCTGGGGCCAACGTCCTGACTTTC.

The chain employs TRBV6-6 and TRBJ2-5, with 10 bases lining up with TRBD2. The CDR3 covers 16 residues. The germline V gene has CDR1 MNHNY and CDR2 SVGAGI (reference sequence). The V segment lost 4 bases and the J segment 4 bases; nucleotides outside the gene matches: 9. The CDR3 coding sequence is TGTGCCAGCAGTTTTTCCGGGACTAGCGTTGGAGAGACCCAGTACTTC. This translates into CASSFSGTSVGETQYF.

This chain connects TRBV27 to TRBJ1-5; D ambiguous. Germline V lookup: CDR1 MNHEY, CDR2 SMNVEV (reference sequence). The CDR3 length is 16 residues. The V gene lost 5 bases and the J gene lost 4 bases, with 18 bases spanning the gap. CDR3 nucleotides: TGTGCCAGCAGTCCCTCTACCGGGGAAGTAAATCAGCCCCAGCATTTT. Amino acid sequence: CASSPSTGEVNQPQHF.

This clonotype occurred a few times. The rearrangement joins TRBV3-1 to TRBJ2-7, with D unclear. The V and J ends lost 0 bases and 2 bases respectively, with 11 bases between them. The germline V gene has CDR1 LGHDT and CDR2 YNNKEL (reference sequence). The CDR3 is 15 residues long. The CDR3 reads CASSQDPGRTYEQYF. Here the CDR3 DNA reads TGTGCCAGCAGCCAAGATCCTGGCAGAACCTACGAGCAGTACTTC.